This is a list of T cell receptor beta chains from one sample in a study of T cells in Graves' hyperthyroidism and ophthalmopathy. TCRdb re-derived calls from the multiplex PCR reads in MiXCR, one entry per CDR3 protein. The table has some 620,000 distinct CDR3 sequences, around 15% seen once; the top ten hold 3.8%. The sequenced material came from blood. Receptor source: a woman aged 25 to 39 with Graves' hyperthyroidism. CDR3s include the opening cysteine and the closing phenylalanine or tryptophan. A D gene is named only where the DNA matches it firmly. Clone size appears in some rows only: once, few, many, or a class for an expanded clone.

TRBJ2-1	TRBV7-8	TRBD2	many	CASLQLLAGGRSEQFF	TGTGCCAGCCTTCAATTACTAGCGGGAGGGCGTTCTGAGCAGTTCTTC
TRBJ1-2	TRBV28	-	many	CASSPEPVGTF	TGTGCCAGCAGTCCTGAGCCGGTGGGCACCTTC
TRBJ2-7	TRBV5-1	TRBD1	many	CASSAGQGALEQYF	TGCGCCAGCAGCGCGGGACAGGGGGCCCTCGAGCAGTACTTC
TRBJ2-1	TRBV7-7	TRBD2	-	CASSQLGGRDNEQFF	TGTGCTAGCAGCCAGTTAGGTGGGAGGGACAATGAGCAGTTCTTC
TRBJ1-1	TRBV19	TRBD1	many	CASSMRAGQENTEAFF	TGTGCCAGTAGTATGAGGGCGGGACAGGAGAACACTGAAGCTTTCTTT
TRBJ2-2	TRBV5-1	-	few	CASSTVRGDTGELFF	TGCGCCAGCAGCACGGTTAGGGGGGACACCGGGGAGCTGTTTTTT
TRBJ2-1	TRBV9	-	few	CASSVGAYPRGEQFF	TGTGCCAGCAGCGTCGGAGCATACCCTCGGGGTGAGCAGTTCTTC
TRBJ2-3	TRBV6-1	TRBD2	many	CASSVSGNTDTQYF	TGTGCCAGCAGCGTAAGCGGGAACACAGATACGCAGTATTTT
TRBJ2-2	TRBV18	-	-	CASSPLPTADGELFF	TGTGCCAGCTCCCCCCTCCCCACGGCCGACGGGGAGCTGTTTTTT
TRBJ2-3	TRBV7-9	-	many	CASSSGVLGTDTQYF	TGTGCCAGCAGTTCGGGGGTATTGGGCACAGATACGCAGTATTTT
TRBJ1-1	TRBV30	TRBD1	many	CAWRDRGDTEAFF	TGTGCCTGGAGGGACAGGGGAGACACTGAAGCTTTCTTT
TRBJ1-4	TRBV2	-	many	CASRKRTEDEKLFF	TGTGCCAGCAGGAAACGGACAGAGGATGAAAAACTGTTTTTT
TRBJ2-3	TRBV11-2	-	many	CASSLGGGETNTQYF	TGTGCCAGCAGCTTAGGGGGCGGGGAGACTAATACGCAGTATTTT
TRBJ2-3	TRBV20-1	TRBD2	-	CSAVAGGSITDTQYF	TGCAGTGCCGTGGCTGGCGGGAGTATAACAGATACGCAGTATTTT
TRBJ1-2	TRBV7-3	-	once	CASSRNDGYTF	TGTGCCAGCAGCCGGAATGATGGCTACACCTTC
TRBJ2-1	TRBV7-3	TRBD2	few	CASSPLLASGPRNEQFF	TGTGCCAGCAGTCCCCTCTTGGCTAGCGGCCCGAGGAATGAGCAGTTCTTC
TRBJ2-7	TRBV28	-	many	CASSLPLLARRYEQYF	TGTGCCAGCAGTCTCCCCCTGCTAGCGCGACGTTACGAGCAGTACTTC